The T cell receptor (beta chain) described here comes from a study of graft-versus-host responses after intestinal transplantation. This clone was seen once. Antigen specificity is unknown. The CDR3 is 15 amino acids. The germline V gene has CDR1 GTSNPN and CDR2 SVGIG (reference sequence). Trimming pared 4 bases from V and 0 bases from J, leaving 10 bases between. Some clones are missing from TCRdb's copy, which holds only in-frame ones; the method was immunoSEQ multiplex PCR. This table has roughly 100,000 clones, roughly 93% appearing once. J is TRBJ1-6 and V is TRBV30; no firm D call. This specimen was unstimulated CD8+ T cells sorted from spleen or lymph node cells, taken before intestinal transplant. The clonotype originates from a human donor who received an intestinal transplant. CDR3 sequence (DNA): TGTGCCTGGATCCCGAATATCTCCTATAATTCACCCCTCCACTTT. Encoded protein: CAWIPNISYNSPLHF.